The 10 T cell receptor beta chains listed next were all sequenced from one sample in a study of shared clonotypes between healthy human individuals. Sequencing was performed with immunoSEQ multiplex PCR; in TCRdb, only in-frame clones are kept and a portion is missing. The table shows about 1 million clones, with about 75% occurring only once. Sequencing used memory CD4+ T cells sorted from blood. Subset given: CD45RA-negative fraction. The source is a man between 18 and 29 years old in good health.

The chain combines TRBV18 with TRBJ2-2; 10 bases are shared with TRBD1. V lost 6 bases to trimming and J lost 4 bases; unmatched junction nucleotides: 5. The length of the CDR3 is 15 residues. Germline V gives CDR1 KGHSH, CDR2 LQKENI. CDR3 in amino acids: CASSGTGDPTGELFF. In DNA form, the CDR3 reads TGTGCCAGCTCCGGGACAGGGGATCCCACCGGGGAGCTGTTTTTT. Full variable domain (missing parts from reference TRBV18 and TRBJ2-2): NAGVMQNPRHLVRRRGQEARLRCSPMKGHSHVYWYRQLPEEGLKFMVYLQKENIIDESGMPKERFSAEFPKEGPSILRIQQVVRGDSAAYFCASSGTGDPTGELFFGEGSRLTVL.

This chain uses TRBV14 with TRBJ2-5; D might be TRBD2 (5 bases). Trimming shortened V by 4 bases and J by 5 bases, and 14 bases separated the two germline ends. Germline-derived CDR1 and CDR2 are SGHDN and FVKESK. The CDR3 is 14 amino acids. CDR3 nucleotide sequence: TGTGCCAGCAGCCGCCTAACGGGGTATGAGACCCAGTACTTC. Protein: CASSRLTGYETQYF.

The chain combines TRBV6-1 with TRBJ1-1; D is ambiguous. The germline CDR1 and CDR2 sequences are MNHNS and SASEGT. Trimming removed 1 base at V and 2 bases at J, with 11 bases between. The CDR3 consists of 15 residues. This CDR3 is CASSEGGWGNTEAFF. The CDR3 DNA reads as TGTGCCAGCAGTGAAGGGGGTTGGGGAAACACTGAAGCTTTCTTT.

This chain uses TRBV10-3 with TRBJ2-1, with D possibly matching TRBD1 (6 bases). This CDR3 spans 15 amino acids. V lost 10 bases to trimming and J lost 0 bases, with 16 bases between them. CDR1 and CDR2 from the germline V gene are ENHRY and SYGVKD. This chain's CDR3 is CATLDRLSSYNEQFF. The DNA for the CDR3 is TGTGCCACCCTGGACAGACTGAGCTCCTACAATGAGCAGTTCTTC.

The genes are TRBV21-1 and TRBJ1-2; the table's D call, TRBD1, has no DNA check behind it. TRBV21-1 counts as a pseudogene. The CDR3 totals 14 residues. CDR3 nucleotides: TGTGCCAGCAGCTTTTTACACGTACCCTATGGCTACACCTTC. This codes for CASSFLHVPYGYTF.

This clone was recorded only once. CDR3 amino acids: CASSFDGNSPLHF. CDR3 DNA sequence: TGTGCCAGCAGTTTTGATGGGAATTCACCCCTCCACTTT. V and J are TRBV27 and TRBJ1-6; D ambiguous. The germline V and J ends were trimmed by 3 bases and 7 bases, with 7 bases remaining between them. The CDR3 extends over 13 amino acids. Germline CDR1 is MNHEY and CDR2 is SMNVEV (reference sequence).

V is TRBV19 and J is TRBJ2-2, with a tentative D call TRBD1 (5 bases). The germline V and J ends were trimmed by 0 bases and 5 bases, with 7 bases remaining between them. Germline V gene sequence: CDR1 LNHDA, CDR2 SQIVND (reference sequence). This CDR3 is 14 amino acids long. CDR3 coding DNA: TGTGCCAGTAGTATAGAAGGGGAAACCGGGGAGCTGTTTTTT. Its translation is CASSIEGETGELFF.

This CDR3 is CASSLGDRVQQYF. The CDR3 DNA follows: TGCGCCAGCAGCTTGGGGGACAGGGTTCAGCAGTACTTC. The chain combines TRBV5-1 with TRBJ2-7; 9 nucleotides align to TRBD1. The germline V gene encodes CDR1 SGHRS and CDR2 YFSETQ. There are 13 residues in the CDR3. V trimming: 0 bases; J trimming: 8 bases; junction bases outside the gene matches: 3.

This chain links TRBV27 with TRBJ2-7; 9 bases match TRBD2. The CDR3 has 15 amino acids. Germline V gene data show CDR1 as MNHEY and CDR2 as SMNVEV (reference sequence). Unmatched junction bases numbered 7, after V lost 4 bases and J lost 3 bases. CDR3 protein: CASSSRASGIYEQYF. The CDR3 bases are TGTGCCAGCAGTTCCAGGGCTAGCGGGATCTACGAGCAGTACTTC.

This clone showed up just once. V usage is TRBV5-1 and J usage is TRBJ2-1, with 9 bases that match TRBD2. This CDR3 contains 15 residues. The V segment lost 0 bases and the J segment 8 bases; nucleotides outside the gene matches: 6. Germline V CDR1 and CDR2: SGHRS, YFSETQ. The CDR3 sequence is CASSLGGRAGDEQFF. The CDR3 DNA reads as TGCGCCAGCAGCTTGGGCGGGAGGGCTGGCGATGAGCAGTTCTTC.